The next 16 T cell receptor beta chains were all read from a single sample in a study of shared clonotypes between healthy human individuals. This table comes from immunoSEQ multiplex PCR, and its TCRdb copy is limited to in-frame clones, with some not included. The sample holds approximately 2,300,000 clones; roughly 90% are singletons and the top ten take 0.3% to 0.45%. The sequenced material came from naive CD4+ T cells from PBMCs. Sample subset: CD45RA+ positively selected. Receptors were obtained from a man between 18 and 29 years old in good health. Some clones in this sample may be carry-over from other donors' samples.

J is TRBJ1-4 and V is TRBV28; D not certain. Germline CDR1 reads MDHEN; CDR2 reads SYDVKM. The CDR3 covers 16 residues. Trimming stripped 6 bases from V and 6 bases from J, with 20 bases between. In DNA, the CDR3 is TGTGCCAGCAGCCCAGCCCGTGCGGGCGTGGATGAAAAACTGTTTTTT. It yields the protein CASSPARAGVDEKLFF.

The chain couples TRBV18 to TRBJ2-4; D not certain. CDR3 length equals 12 residues. Germline CDR1 and CDR2: KGHSH and LQKENI. Trimming took 3 bases from V and 14 from J, leaving 14 bases between them. CDR3 sequence reads: CASSPWPGEEYF. CDR3 DNA: TGTGCCAGCTCACCTTGGCCAGGTGAAGAGTACTTC. The whole variable domain, remainder taken from reference TRBV18 and TRBJ2-4, is NAGVMQNPRHLVRRRGQEARLRCSPMKGHSHVYWYRQLPEEGLKFMVYLQKENIIDESGMPKERFSAEFPKEGPSILRIQQVVRGDSAAYFCASSPWPGEEYFGAGTRLSVL.

V usage is TRBV6-5 and J usage is TRBJ2-7; 7 nucleotides align to TRBD1. The CDR3 is 16 residues long. The trim removed 0 bases at V and 7 bases at J, leaving 12 bases unmatched. Germline lookup yields CDR1 MNHEY and CDR2 SVGAGI. CDR3 nucleotides: TGTGCCAGCAGTTACTCGTCTGGGACAGCCTTCTTGGAGCAGTACTTC. Amino acids: CASSYSSGTAFLEQYF.

The chain has TRBV7-2 and TRBJ2-1, with TRBD2 matching over 7 bases. CDR3 length: 15 amino acids. Germline V lookup: CDR1 SGHTA, CDR2 FQGNSA. With V trimmed by 3 bases and J by 2 bases, 4 bases remained unmatched. CDR3 in amino acids: CASSFSAGAYNEQFF. CDR3 coding DNA: TGTGCCAGCAGCTTTTCCGCGGGAGCCTACAATGAGCAGTTCTTC. The variable domain in full, with the rest retrieved from reference TRBV7-2 and TRBJ2-1, is GAGVSQSPSNKVTEKGKDVELRCDPISGHTALYWYRQSLGQGLEFLIYFQGNSAPDKSGLPSDRFSAERTGGSVSTLTIQRTQQEDSAVYLCASSFSAGAYNEQFFGPGTRLTVL.

The chain recombines TRBV4-3 with TRBJ2-2, with a weak D call TRBD1 (5 bases). Trimming left V 4 bases short and J 6 bases short, with 18 bases between. Germline values: CDR1 LGHNA, CDR2 YSLEER. The CDR3 totals 16 residues. CDR3 protein: CASSLLGAGLAGELFF. The CDR3 DNA reads TGCGCCAGCAGCCTCCTAGGGGCTGGGCTCGCCGGGGAGCTGTTTTTT.

The gene calls are TRBV5-4 and TRBJ2-7, with 9 positions matching TRBD2. This CDR3 is 14 amino acids long. V lost 4 bases to trimming and J lost 4 bases; unmatched junction nucleotides: 6. Germline assignment: CDR1 SGHNT and CDR2 YYREEE (reference sequence). CDR3 in amino acids: CASSRSGSRYEQYF. CDR3 DNA: TGTGCCAGCAGCCGTAGCGGGAGTAGGTACGAGCAGTACTTC.

The chain joins TRBV28 to TRBJ1-1; the D is unclear. Germline CDR1 MDHEN, CDR2 SYDVKM. V lost 5 bases and J lost 0, with 19 bases in between. CDR3 length: 17 amino acids. The chain's CDR3 is CASSPLAQQSMNTEAFF. CDR3 nucleotides: TGTGCCAGCAGTCCCCTAGCCCAACAGAGCATGAACACTGAAGCTTTCTTT.

The chain links TRBV7-2 to TRBJ1-3; no definite D call. CDR1 is SGHTA, CDR2 FQGNSA, per germline. Trimming pared 2 bases from V and 5 bases from J, leaving 4 bases between. The CDR3 totals 12 residues. CDR3 loop: CASSLYRNTIYF. The CDR3 DNA sequence: TGTGCCAGCAGCTTATACCGAAACACCATATATTTT.

The gene calls are TRBV5-4 and TRBJ2-2, with D tentatively TRBD1 or TRBD2 (5 bases each). Trimming pared 2 bases from V and 3 bases from J, leaving 11 bases between. The CDR3 length is 15 residues. CDR1 and CDR2 (germline): SGHNT, YYREEE (reference sequence). CDR3 coding DNA: TGTGCCAGCAGCTTAGTACGGGGCTACACCGGGGAGCTGTTTTTT. Its protein product is CASSLVRGYTGELFF. Full variable domain (missing parts from reference TRBV5-4 and TRBJ2-2): ETGVTQSPTHLIKTRGQQVTLRCSSQSGHNTVSWYQQALGQGPQFIFQYYREEENGRGNFPPRFSGLQFPNYSSELNVNALELDDSALYLCASSLVRGYTGELFFGEGSRLTVL.

The rearrangement uses TRBV4-1 and TRBJ1-1; D remains unclear. The CDR3 is 17 residues long. Germline-derived CDR1 and CDR2 are MGHRA and YSYEKL. The germline V and J ends were trimmed by 1 base and 5 bases, with 20 bases remaining between them. CDR3 loop: CASSQAGRTAGRTEAFF. In DNA form, the CDR3 reads TGCGCCAGCAGCCAAGCGGGGAGGACGGCGGGGAGGACTGAAGCTTTCTTT.

The genes are TRBV6-5 and TRBJ2-7; 9 bases align to TRBD2. The CDR3 spans 15 residues. From germline, CDR1 is MNHEY and CDR2 SVGAGI. The trim removed 2 bases at V and 11 bases at J, leaving 13 bases unmatched. This CDR3 is CASSYDGGRAGRKYF. The CDR3 DNA sequence: TGTGCCAGCAGTTACGATGGCGGGAGGGCCGGAAGGAAGTACTTC.

This clone was seen only once. The chain employs TRBV21-1 and TRBJ1-2. TRBV21-1 is given as a pseudogene. The CDR3 is 10 amino acids. The chain's CDR3 is CASLCYGYTF. The CDR3 DNA sequence: TGTGCCAGCCTTTGCTATGGCTACACCTTC.

The gene calls are TRBV28 and TRBJ1-2; no clear D. There are 13 residues in the CDR3. Germline CDR1 reads MDHEN; CDR2 reads SYDVKM. The V gene lost 1 base and the J gene lost 2 bases, with 5 bases spanning the gap. CDR3 amino acids: CASSLLQNYGYTF. CDR3 nucleotide sequence: TGTGCCAGCAGTTTATTACAGAACTATGGCTACACCTTC.

In its sample, this clone was seen once. The genes are TRBV11-2 and TRBJ2-5; D is undetermined. The CDR3 is 13 residues long. The germline V gene encodes CDR1 SGHAT and CDR2 FQNNGV. Trimming removed 0 bases at V and 5 bases at J, with 7 bases between. CDR3 in amino acids: CASSLDRSETQYF. The CDR3 DNA follows: TGTGCCAGCAGCTTAGATAGGAGCGAGACCCAGTACTTC.

The chain couples TRBV29-1 to TRBJ2-2, with D possibly being TRBD2 (5 bases). CDR1 is SQVTM, CDR2 ANQGSEA, per germline. V lost 2 bases, J lost 5 bases, and 24 bases lay in between. This CDR3 has 18 residues. The CDR3 region has the DNA TGCAGCGTTGAACCGAGGGCCCCTAATCCCCTGCGAACCGGGGAGCTGTTTTTT. Translating it yields CSVEPRAPNPLRTGELFF.

This clone is a singleton in its sample. The chain has TRBV25-1 and TRBJ2-1; D call uncertain. The CDR3 is 14 amino acids. The germline V gene has CDR1 MGHDK and CDR2 SYGVNS. The V gene lost 1 base and the J gene lost 4 bases, with 8 bases spanning the gap. The chain's CDR3 is CASSELADYNEQFF. In nucleotides, the CDR3 is TGTGCCAGCAGTGAATTGGCGGATTACAATGAGCAGTTCTTC.